This T cell receptor beta chain was sequenced for a study of T cell responses to AZD1222 COVID-19 vaccine. General study points: Two doses of AZD1222 preceded a rise in Spike-specific TCR breadth and depth. Donors were largely white British and mainly female; clonal diversity was possibly underestimated. Vaccine-associated CD4 TCRs ranged over spike, dominating at 160-218 and 743-854.

On this clone itself: Antigen unknown.

The CDR3 sequence is 16 residues long. Germline V lookup: CDR1 SGHAT, CDR2 FQNNGV. The germline V and J ends were trimmed by 0 bases and 5 bases, with 14 bases remaining between them. TCRdb's copy holds only in-frame clones and misses some; the assay was immunoSEQ multiplex PCR. The sample shows 200,000 or so clones, 85% to 95% of them seen only once. This rearrangement joins TRBV11-2 to TRBJ1-3; the D gene is possibly TRBD1 (6 bases). The input for sequencing was peripheral blood, taken on day 0 of AZD1222 vaccination. The origin of this receptor is an adult in good health. The CDR3 DNA is TGTGCCAGCAGCTTAGATCCACGGCAGGGGAGAAACACCATATATTTT. Its translation is CASSLDPRQGRNTIYF.